This T cell receptor (beta chain) was recorded in a study of type 1 and type 2 diabetes patients. The V end lost 0 bases, the J end lost 7 bases, and 12 bases lay between the germline ends. CDR3 length: 15 residues. In germline, CDR1 is MNHEY, CDR2 SVGAGI. Genomic DNA was the PCR template. Amplification of the beta chain CDR3 used 30 forward and 13 reverse multiplex primers. TCRdb re-called the multiplex PCR reads through MiXCR, storing one row per CDR3 protein. The sample lists about 290,000 distinct CDR3 sequences; roughly 50% were seen once. This TCR was sampled from a man younger than 35 with type 2 diabetes. The specimen sequenced was peripheral blood mononuclear cells (PBMCs). The chain couples TRBV6-5 to TRBJ1-4, with D unclear. CDR3 protein: CASSYSGRQSEKLFF. The CDR3 region has the DNA TGTGCCAGCAGTTACTCCGGCCGGCAGAGTGAAAAACTGTTTTTT.